The clone carrying this T cell receptor beta chain was counted at least ten times. Unique molecular identifiers were added to individual cDNA molecules. TCRdb independently ran MiXCR on the 5' RACE reads; one entry per CDR3 protein. Of about 58,000 distinct CDR3 sequences in the sample, about 7.7% are singletons; the top ten hold about 3.7%. This CDR3 has 15 residues. The V end was cut by 5 bases, the J end by 2 bases, with 16 bases between. Germline lookup yields CDR1 SGHTA and CDR2 FQGTGA. This sample is drawn from a study of early T cells in non-severe SARS-CoV-2 infection. Sequencing was done on a sample of whole blood. The rearrangement uses TRBV7-3 and TRBJ2-7, with D possibly called TRBD1 or TRBD2 (5 bases each). This TCR was sampled from an adult who was a healthcare worker with PCR-confirmed SARS-CoV-2 infection or an uninfected control (not recorded which). DNA for the CDR3: TGTGCCAGCAGCCCCCGATGGGACGCTACCTACGAGCAGTACTTC. Residues: CASSPRWDATYEQYF.